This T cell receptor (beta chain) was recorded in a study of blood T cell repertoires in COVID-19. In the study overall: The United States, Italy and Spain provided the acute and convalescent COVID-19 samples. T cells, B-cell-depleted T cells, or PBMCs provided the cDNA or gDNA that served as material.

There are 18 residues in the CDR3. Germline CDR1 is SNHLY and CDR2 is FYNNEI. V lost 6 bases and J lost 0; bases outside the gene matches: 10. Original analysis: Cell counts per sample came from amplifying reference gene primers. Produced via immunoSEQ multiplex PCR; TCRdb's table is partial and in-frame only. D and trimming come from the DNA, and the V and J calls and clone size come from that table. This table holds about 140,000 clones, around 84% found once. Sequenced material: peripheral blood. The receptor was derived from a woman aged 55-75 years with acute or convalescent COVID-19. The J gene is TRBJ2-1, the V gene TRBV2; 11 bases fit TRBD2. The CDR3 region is CASSLLAGEPSSYNEQFF. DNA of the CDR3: TGTGCCAGCAGCCTACTAGCGGGGGAACCGAGCTCCTACAATGAGCAGTTCTTC.